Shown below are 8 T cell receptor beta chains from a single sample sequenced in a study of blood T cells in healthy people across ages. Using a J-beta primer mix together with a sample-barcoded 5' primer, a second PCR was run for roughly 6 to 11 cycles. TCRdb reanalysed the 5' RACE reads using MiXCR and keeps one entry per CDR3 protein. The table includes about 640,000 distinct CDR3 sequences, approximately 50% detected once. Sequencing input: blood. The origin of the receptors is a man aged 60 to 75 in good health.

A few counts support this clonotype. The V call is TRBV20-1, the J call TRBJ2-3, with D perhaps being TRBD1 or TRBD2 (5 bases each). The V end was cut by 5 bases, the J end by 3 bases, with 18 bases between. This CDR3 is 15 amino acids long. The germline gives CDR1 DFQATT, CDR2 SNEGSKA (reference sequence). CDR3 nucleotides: TGCAGTGCTTTTAGAACGGGACGGACGACAGATACGCAGTATTTT. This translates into CSAFRTGRTTDTQYF.

CDR3 region: CSVAGTEKETQYF. Here the CDR3 DNA reads TGCAGCGTTGCGGGGACTGAAAAAGAGACCCAGTACTTC. This chain links TRBV29-1 with TRBJ2-5; possibly TRBD2 for D (6 bases). CDR1 is SQVTM and CDR2 is ANQGSEA in the germline V gene. The CDR3 has 13 amino acids. V lost 4 bases and J lost 3, with 12 bases in between.

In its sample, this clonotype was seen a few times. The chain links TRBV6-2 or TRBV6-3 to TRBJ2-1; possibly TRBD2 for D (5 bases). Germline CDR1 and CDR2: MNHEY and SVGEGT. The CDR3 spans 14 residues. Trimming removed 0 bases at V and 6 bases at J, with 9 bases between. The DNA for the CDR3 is TGTGCCAGCAGTTACTCGCTTCGGGGCAATGAGCAGTTCTTC. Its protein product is CASSYSLRGNEQFF.

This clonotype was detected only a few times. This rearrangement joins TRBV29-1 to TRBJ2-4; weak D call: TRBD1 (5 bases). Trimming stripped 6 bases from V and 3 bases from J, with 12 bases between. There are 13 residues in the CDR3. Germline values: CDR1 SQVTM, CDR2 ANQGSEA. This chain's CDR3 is CSVSRQNKNIQYF. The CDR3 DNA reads TGCAGCGTCAGTCGACAGAACAAAAACATTCAGTACTTC.

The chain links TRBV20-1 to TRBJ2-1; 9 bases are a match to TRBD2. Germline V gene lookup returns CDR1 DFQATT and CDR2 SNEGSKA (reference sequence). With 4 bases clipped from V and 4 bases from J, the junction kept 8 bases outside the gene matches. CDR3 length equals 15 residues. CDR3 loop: CSAKPYSGGYNEQFF. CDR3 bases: TGCAGTGCTAAACCCTATAGCGGGGGATACAATGAGCAGTTCTTC.

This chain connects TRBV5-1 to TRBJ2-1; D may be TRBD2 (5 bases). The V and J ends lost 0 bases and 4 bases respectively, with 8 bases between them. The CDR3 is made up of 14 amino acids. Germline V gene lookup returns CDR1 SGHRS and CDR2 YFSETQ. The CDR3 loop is CASSLGGRYNEQFF. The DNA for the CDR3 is TGCGCCAGCAGCTTGGGAGGGAGATACAATGAGCAGTTCTTC.

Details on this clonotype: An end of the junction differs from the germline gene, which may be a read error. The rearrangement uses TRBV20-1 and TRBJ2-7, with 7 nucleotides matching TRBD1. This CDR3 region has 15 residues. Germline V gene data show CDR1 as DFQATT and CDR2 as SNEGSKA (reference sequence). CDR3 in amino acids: CSARGTAPVSYEQYF. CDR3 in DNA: TGCAGTGCCAGAGGGACAGCCCCTGTATCCTACGAGCAGTACTTC.

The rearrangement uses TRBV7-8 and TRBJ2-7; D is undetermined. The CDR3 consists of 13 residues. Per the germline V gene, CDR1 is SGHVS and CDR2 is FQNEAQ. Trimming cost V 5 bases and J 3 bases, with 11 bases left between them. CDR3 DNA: TGTGCCAGCAGCCCCGTTTTGAGCTACGAGCAGTACTTC. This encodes CASSPVLSYEQYF. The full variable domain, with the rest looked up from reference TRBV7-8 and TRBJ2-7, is GAGVSQSPRYKVAKRGQDVALRCDPISGHVSLFWYQQALGQGPEFLTYFQNEAQLDKSGLPSDRFFAERPEGSVSTLKIQRTQQEDSAVYLCASSPVLSYEQYFGPGTRLTVT.